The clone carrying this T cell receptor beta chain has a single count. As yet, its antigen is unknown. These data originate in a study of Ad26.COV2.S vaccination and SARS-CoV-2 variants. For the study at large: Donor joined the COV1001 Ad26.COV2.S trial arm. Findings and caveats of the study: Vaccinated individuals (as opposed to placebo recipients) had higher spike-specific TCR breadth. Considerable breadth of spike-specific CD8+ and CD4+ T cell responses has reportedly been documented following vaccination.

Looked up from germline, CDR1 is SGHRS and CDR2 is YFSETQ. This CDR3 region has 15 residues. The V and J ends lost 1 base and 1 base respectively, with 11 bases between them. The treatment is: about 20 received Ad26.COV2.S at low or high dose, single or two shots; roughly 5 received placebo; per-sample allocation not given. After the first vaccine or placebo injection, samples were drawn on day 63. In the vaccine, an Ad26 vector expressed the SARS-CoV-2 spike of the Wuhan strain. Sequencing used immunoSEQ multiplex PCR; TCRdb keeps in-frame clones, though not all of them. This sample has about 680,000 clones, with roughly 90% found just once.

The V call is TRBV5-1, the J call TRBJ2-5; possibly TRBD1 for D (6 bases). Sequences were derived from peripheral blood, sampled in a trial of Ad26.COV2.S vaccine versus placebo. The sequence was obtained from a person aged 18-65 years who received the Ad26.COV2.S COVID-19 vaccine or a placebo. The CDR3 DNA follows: TGCGCCAGCAGCTTGAGTTCAGGGGCCCAAGAGACCCAGTACTTC. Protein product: CASSLSSGAQETQYF. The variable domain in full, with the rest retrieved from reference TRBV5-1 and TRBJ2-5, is KAGVTQTPRYLIKTRGQQVTLSCSPISGHRSVSWYQQTPGQGLQFLFEYFSETQRNKGNFPGRFSGRQFSNSRSEMNVSTLELGDSALYLCASSLSSGAQETQYFGPGTRLLVL.